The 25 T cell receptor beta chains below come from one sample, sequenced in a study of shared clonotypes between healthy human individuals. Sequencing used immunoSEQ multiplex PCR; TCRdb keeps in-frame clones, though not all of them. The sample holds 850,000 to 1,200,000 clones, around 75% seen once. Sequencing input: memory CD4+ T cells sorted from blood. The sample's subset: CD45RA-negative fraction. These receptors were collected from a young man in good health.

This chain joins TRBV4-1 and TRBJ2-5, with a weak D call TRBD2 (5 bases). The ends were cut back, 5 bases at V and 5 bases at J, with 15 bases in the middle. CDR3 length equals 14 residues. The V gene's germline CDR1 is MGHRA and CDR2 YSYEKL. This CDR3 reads CASSSEGVRETQYF. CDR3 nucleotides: TGCGCCAGCAGCTCCGAGGGTGTGAGGGAGACCCAGTACTTC.

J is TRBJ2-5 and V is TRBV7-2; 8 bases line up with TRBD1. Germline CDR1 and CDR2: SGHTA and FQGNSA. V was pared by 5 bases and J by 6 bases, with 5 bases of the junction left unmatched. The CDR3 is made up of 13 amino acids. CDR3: CASSLRGRQTQYF. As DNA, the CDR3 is TGTGCCAGCAGCCTCAGGGGGCGCCAGACCCAGTACTTC. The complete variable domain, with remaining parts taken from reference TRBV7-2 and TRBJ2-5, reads GAGVSQSPSNKVTEKGKDVELRCDPISGHTALYWYRQSLGQGLEFLIYFQGNSAPDKSGLPSDRFSAERTGGSVSTLTIQRTQQEDSAVYLCASSLRGRQTQYFGPGTRLLVL.

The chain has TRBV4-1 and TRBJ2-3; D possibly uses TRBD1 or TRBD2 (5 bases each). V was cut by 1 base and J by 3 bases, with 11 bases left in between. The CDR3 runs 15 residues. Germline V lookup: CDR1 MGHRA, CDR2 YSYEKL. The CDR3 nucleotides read TGCGCCAGCAGCCAAGGTATCAGGGAGACAGATACGCAGTATTTT. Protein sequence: CASSQGIRETDTQYF.

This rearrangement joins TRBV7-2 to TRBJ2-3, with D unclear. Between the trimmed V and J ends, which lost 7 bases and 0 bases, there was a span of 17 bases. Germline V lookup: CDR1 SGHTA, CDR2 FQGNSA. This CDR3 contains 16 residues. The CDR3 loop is CASTSPRTVSTDTQYF. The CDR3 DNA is TGTGCCAGCACCTCCCCCAGGACGGTCAGCACAGATACGCAGTATTTT.

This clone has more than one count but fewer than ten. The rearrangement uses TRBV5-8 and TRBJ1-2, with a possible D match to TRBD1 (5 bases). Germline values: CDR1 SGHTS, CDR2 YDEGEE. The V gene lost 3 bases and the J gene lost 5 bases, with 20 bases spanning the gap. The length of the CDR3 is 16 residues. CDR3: CASSYSGAGMGYGYTF. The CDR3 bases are TGTGCCAGCAGCTACTCCGGGGCCGGCATGGGATATGGCTACACCTTC.

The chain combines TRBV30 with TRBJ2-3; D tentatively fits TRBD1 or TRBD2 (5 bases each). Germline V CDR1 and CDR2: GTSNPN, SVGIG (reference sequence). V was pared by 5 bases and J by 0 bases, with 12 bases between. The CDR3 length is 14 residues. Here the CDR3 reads CAWQRGGSTDTQYF. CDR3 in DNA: TGTGCCTGGCAGAGGGGCGGTAGCACAGATACGCAGTATTTT.

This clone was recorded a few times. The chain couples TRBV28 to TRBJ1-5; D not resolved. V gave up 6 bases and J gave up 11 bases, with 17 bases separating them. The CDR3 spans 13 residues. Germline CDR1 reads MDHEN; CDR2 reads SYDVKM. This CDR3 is CASSTPLPPSQHF. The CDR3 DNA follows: TGTGCCAGCAGCACACCACTACCACCGTCCCAGCATTTT. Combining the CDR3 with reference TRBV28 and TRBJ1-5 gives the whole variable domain DVKVTQSSRYLVKRTGEKVFLECVQDMDHENMFWYRQDPGLGLRLIYFSYDVKMKEKGDIPEGYSVSREKKERFSLILESASTNQTSMYLCASSTPLPPSQHFGDGTRLSIL.

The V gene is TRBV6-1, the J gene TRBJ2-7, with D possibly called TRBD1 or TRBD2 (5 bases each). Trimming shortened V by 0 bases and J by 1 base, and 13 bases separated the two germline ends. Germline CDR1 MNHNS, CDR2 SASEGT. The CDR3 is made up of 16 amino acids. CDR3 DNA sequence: TGTGCCAGCAGTGAAGCGGGTGGGGGATTTTCCTACGAGCAGTACTTC. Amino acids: CASSEAGGGFSYEQYF.

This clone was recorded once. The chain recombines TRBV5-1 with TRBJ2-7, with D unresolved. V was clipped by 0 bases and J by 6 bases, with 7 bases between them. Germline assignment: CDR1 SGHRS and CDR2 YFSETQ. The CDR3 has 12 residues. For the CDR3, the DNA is TGCGCCAGCAGCTTGGAAGCTCGCGAGCAGTACTTC. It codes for CASSLEAREQYF. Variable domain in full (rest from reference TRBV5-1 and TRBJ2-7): KAGVTQTPRYLIKTRGQQVTLSCSPISGHRSVSWYQQTPGQGLQFLFEYFSETQRNKGNFPGRFSGRQFSNSRSEMNVSTLELGDSALYLCASSLEAREQYFGPGTRLTVT.

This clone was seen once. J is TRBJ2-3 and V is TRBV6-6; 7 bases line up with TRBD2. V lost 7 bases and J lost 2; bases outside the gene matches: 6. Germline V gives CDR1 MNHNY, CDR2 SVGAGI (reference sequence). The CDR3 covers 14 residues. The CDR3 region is CASMPRGTTDTQYF. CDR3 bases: TGTGCCAGCATGCCGCGGGGGACCACAGATACGCAGTATTTT.

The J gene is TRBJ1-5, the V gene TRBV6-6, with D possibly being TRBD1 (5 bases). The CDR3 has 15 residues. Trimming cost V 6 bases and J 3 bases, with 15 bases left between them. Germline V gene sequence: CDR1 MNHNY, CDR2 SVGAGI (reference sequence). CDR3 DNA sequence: TGTGCCAGCAGGGGTCCGGGGGATTTCAATCAGCCCCAGCATTTT. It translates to CASRGPGDFNQPQHF.

In DNA, the CDR3 is TGTGCCAGCAGTCCGGCCGGGACACCCAATCAGCCCCAGCATTTT. It specifies CASSPAGTPNQPQHF. The chain carries TRBV28 and TRBJ1-5; a possible D gene is TRBD1 (6 bases). V dropped 5 bases and J dropped 3 bases, with 14 bases sitting between them. CDR1 is MDHEN, CDR2 SYDVKM, per germline. The CDR3 spans 15 residues.

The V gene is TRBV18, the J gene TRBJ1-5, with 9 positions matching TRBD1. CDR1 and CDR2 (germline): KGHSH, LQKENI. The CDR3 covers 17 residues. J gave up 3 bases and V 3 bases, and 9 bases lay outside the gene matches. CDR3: CASSPQVDRGNNQPQHF. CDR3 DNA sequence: TGTGCCAGCTCACCCCAGGTGGACAGGGGAAACAATCAGCCCCAGCATTTT.

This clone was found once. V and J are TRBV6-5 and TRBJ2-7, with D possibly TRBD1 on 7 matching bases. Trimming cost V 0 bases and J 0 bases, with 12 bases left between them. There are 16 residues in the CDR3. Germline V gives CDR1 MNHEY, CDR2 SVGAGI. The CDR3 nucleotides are TGTGCCAGCAGTTACTCGAGGCAGGGGGGCTCCTACGAGCAGTACTTC. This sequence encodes CASSYSRQGGSYEQYF.

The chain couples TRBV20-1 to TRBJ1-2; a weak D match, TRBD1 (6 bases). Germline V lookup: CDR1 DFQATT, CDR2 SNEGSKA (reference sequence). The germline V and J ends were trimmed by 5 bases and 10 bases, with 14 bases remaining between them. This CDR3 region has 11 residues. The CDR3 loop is CSAPYREDYTF. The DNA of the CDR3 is TGCAGTGCTCCTTACAGGGAGGACTACACCTTC.

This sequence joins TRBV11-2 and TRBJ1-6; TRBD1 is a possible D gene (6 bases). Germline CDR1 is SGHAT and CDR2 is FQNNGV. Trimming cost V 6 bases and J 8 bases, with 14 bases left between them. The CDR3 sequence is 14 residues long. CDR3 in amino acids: CASRAGQYYSPLHF. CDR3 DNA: TGTGCCAGCAGGGCTGGACAGTACTATTCACCCCTCCACTTT. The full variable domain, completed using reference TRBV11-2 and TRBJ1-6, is EAGVAQSPRYKIIEKRQSVAFWCNPISGHATLYWYQQILGQGPKLLIQFQNNGVVDDSQLPKDRFSAERLKGVDSTLKIQPAKLEDSAVYLCASRAGQYYSPLHFGNGTRLTVT.

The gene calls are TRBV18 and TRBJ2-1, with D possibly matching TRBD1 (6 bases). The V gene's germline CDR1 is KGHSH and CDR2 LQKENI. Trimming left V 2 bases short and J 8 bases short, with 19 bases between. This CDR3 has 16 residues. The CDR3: CASSPTRQGNNDEQFF. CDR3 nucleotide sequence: TGTGCCAGCTCACCAACGCGGCAGGGGAATAACGATGAGCAGTTCTTC.

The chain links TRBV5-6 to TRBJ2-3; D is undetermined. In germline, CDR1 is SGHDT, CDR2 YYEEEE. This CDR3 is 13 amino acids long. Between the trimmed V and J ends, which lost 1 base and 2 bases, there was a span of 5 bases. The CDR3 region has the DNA TGTGCCAGCAGCTTGCAGTTCACAGATACGCAGTATTTT. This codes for CASSLQFTDTQYF.

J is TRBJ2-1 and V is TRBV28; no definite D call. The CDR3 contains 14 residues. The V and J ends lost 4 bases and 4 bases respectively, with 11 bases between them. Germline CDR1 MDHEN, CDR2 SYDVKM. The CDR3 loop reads CASSSGPIYNEQFF. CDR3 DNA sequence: TGTGCCAGCAGTTCGGGCCCAATTTACAATGAGCAGTTCTTC.

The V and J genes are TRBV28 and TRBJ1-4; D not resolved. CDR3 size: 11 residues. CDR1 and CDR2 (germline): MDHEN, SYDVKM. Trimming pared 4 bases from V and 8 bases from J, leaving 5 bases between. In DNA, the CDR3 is TGTGCCAGCAGTTCCGGCGAAAAACTGTTTTTT. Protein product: CASSSGEKLFF.

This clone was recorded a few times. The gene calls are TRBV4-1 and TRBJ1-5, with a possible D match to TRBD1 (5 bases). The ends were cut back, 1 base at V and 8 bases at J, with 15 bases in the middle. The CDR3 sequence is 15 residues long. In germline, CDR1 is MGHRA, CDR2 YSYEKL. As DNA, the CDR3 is TGCGCCAGCAGCCAAGCTTTCCGGGGCCCGGAGCCCCAGCATTTT. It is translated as CASSQAFRGPEPQHF.

CDR3 region: CASSPTSSYGYTF. In DNA, the CDR3 is TGTGCCAGCAGCCCAACCTCTAGCTATGGCTACACCTTC. V is TRBV9 and J is TRBJ1-2; D is unresolved. The CDR3 loop spans 13 amino acids. Germline V CDR1 and CDR2: SGDLS, YYNGEE. The V end was cut by 4 bases, the J end by 4 bases, with 11 bases between. The full variable domain, its missing parts supplied by reference TRBV9 and TRBJ1-2, is DSGVTQTPKHLITATGQRVTLRCSPRSGDLSVYWYQQSLDQGLQFLIQYYNGEERAKGNILERFSAQQFPDLHSELNLSSLELGDSALYFCASSPTSSYGYTFGSGTRLTVV.

CDR3 residues: CASAHYEQYF. CDR3 bases: TGTGCCAGCGCACATTACGAGCAGTACTTC. The chain uses TRBV6-1 and TRBJ2-5; D is uncertain. The J call may be mistaken, given a closer DNA end match to TRBJ2-7. This CDR3 contains 10 residues. Germline lookup yields CDR1 MNHNS and CDR2 SASEGT.

The CDR3 DNA reads as TGTGCCAGCTCACAGACATCTAGCGGGGTTGCCTACGAGCAGTACTTC. Encoded protein: CASSQTSSGVAYEQYF. The rearrangement links TRBV18 to TRBJ2-7, with 9 bases fitting TRBD2. The germline V gene has CDR1 KGHSH and CDR2 LQKENI. The CDR3 spans 16 residues. Trimming cost V 4 bases and J 2 bases; bases outside gene matches: 9.

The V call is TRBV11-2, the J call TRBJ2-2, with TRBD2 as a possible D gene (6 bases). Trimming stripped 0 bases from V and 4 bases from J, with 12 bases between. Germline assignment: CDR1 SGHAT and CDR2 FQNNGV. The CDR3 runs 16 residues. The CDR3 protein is CASSLDVGGGTGELFF. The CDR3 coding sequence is TGTGCCAGCAGCTTAGACGTGGGGGGTGGCACCGGGGAGCTGTTTTTT.